The present T cell receptor beta chain was sequenced within a study of CD8 T cells in ankylosing spondylitis (dated by TCRdb to about 2017). As for the study more broadly: The study profiled T cell receptor beta repertoires in healthy donors and ankylosing spondylitis patients to find disease-linked TCR variants. In total, the full study cohort was made up of roughly 100 healthy donors and roughly 27 ankylosing spondylitis patients. Samples of peripheral blood were taken, and for ankylosing spondylitis patients, synovial fluid was collected as well. The research as a whole found: Some TCR beta motif variants had previously been reported in synovial fluid and blood of reactive arthritis patients, which suggested common disease-initiation mechanisms. The disease-linked clones had a CD8+ phenotype and were found at relatively low frequencies in peripheral blood. A TCR beta motif of several highly homologous amino acid variants appeared characteristic of blood from ankylosing spondylitis patients. Significant enrichment of the disease-linked clones was reported in matched synovial fluid samples from ankylosing spondylitis patients.

This clonotype came up many times. No antigen is known for it. One base away there is no much larger clone; base qualities are not given. TCRdb records Illumina HiSeq 2500 as the sequencer. TCR beta libraries were prepared by quantitative 5'-RACE with molecular barcodes. Under the source paper's analysis protocol: A new computational method based on a probabilistic model of VDJ rearrangement was used to identify disease-linked TCR variants. In-frame beta chains were kept once TCRdb had trimmed the public reads at Q25 with fastp and called clones with MiXCR. Each CDR3 protein appears once, grouped with its most common genes and DNA. These V and J calls are TCRdb output, not the study's own analysis. For this sample there are more than 35,000 distinct CDR3 sequences; about 6% appear just once. Clones ranked in the top ten supply more than 10% of the sample. The CDR3 sequence holds 13 residues, the cysteine and phenylalanine included. Left in the record is the CDR3 DNA by itself, 39 bases read in frame from the first base. V loses 5 bases at its end and J loses 6 bases; junction bases beyond the gene matches: 6.

In this chain, TRBV12-3 or TRBV12-4 is recombined with TRBJ1-2; the central 7 bases match TRBD1. The TCR was taken from a male donor with ankylosing spondylitis or in good health (not recorded which). The sequencing sample was made of blood, either unsorted or a sorted T cell fraction (not recorded which). The DNA is as follows: TGTGCCAGCAGTCTAACGGGACAGAATGGCTACACCTTC. Its product reads: CASSLTGQNGYTF.